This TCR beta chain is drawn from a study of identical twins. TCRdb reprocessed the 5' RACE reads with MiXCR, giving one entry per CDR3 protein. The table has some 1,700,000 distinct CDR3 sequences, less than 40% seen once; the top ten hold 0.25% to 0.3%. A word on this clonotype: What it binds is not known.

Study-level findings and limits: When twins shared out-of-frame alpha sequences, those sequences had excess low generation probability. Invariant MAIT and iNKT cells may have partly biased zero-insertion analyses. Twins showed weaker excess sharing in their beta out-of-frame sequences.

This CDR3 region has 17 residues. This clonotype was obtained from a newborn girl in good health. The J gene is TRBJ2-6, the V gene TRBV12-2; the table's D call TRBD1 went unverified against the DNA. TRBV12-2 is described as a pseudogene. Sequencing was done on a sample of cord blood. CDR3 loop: CASRLISRGSGANVLTF. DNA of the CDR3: TGTGCAAGTCGCTTGATTTCCCGTGGCTCTGGGGCCAACGTCCTGACTTTC.